The count of the clone carrying this T cell receptor beta chain is one. The data are from a study of control samples from healthy donors and cancer patients. The CDR3 length is 15 residues. The V and J ends lost 4 bases and 8 bases respectively, with 18 bases between them. Germline assignment: CDR1 SGHRS and CDR2 YFSETQ. The protocol was immunoSEQ multiplex PCR, while the TCRdb copy is restricted to in-frame clones and leaves out a portion. The sample lists about 130,000 clones; less than 90% were seen once. The sequence was collected from a man younger than 35 in good health. The chain couples TRBV5-1 to TRBJ1-4; D might be TRBD1 (6 bases). Sequencing input: blood. CDR3 sequence reads: CASSRLMGAAEKLFF. CDR3 bases: TGCGCCAGCAGCCGCCTAATGGGGGCGGCGGAAAAACTGTTTTTT.